This TCR beta chain was observed in a study of beta chain features in type 1 diabetes. Every participating donor gave one draw, a heparinised blood sample averaging approximately 120 mL. Central memory, naive, regulatory and stem cell-like memory CD4+ cells were sorted by CD45RO/CCR7/CD25/CD127/CD95/CD27. Study-level findings and limits: A closer apparent resemblance between naive, central memory and Treg TCRB repertoires was seen in patients than in healthy donors.

TCRB transcripts that were expressed got sequenced, as all of the isolated RNA had been reverse transcribed. Assay: immunoSEQ multiplex PCR; the TCRdb copy retains only in-frame clones and omits some. The sample consists of 150,000 to 180,000 clones, roughly 11% of them appearing once. The germline V gene has CDR1 LNHDA and CDR2 SQIVND (reference sequence). CDR3 length: 12 residues. V was trimmed by 8 bases and J by 6 bases, leaving 11 bases between them. Ten or more counts support this clone. What it binds is not known. The receptor comes from a man younger than 35 in good health. The chain couples TRBV19 to TRBJ2-4; D ambiguous. The sequenced sample consisted of central memory CD4+ T cells from blood. The CDR3 is CASGAPGNIQYF. CDR3 bases: TGTGCCAGTGGCGCTCCGGGAAACATTCAGTACTTC.